Listed below are T cell receptor beta chains from one sample, sequenced in a study of cytomegalovirus exposure and HLA in healthy donors. Libraries were prepared by immunoSEQ multiplex PCR; TCRdb keeps only in-frame clonotypes and omits some of them. In the table there are about 180,000 clones, roughly 82% of which are singletons. The sample was PBMCs. Every receptor here comes from a girl aged 2 to 10 in good health and CMV-seropositive. The CDR3 runs from the conserved cysteine through the conserved F or W. A D gene is named only where the DNA matches it firmly. Clone sizes are given selectively: once, few, many, or a class where the clone is expanded.

CDR3 length	clone size	V gene	D gene	J gene	CDR3 DNA	CDR3 protein
14	.	TRBV4-1	.	TRBJ1-2	TGCGCCAGCAGCCAACCCCCGTGGGGGGGTGGCTACACCTTC	CASSQPPWGGGYTF
15	.	TRBV5-1	.	TRBJ1-2	TGCGCCAGCAGCTTGGGAACAGGGATTTCTAATGGCTACACCTTC	CASSLGTGISNGYTF
14	.	TRBV2	.	TRBJ1-5	TGTGCCAGCAGTGTCGAACAGGGAAATCAGCCCCAGCATTTT	CASSVEQGNQPQHF
16	.	TRBV6-6	.	TRBJ1-3	TGTGCCAGCAGTTATTCAGTCGGGGAGAATAGAAACACCATATATTTT	CASSYSVGENRNTIYF
21	.	TRBV7-7	TRBD2	TRBJ2-2	TGTGCTAGCAGTGGAGTGTATCGGACTAGCGGGAGACCCGAGAACACCGGGGAGCTGTTTTTT	CASSGVYRTSGRPENTGELFF
14	.	TRBV10-1	TRBD1	TRBJ1-2	TGCGCCAGCATACCGGGACAGGGGAGTCATGGCTACACCTTC	CASIPGQGSHGYTF
13	once	TRBV12-1	.	TRBJ2-2	TGTGCCAGCAGCTTTGGAGTGACCGGGGAGCTGTTTTTT	CASSFGVTGELFF
14	.	TRBV5-1	TRBD1	TRBJ1-2	TGCGCCAGCAGCTTGGTACAGGGGAGCTATGGCTACACCTTC	CASSLVQGSYGYTF
14	.	TRBV14	.	TRBJ2-2	TGTGCCAGCAGCCAAGTACAGGCCACCGGGGAGCTGTTTTTT	CASSQVQATGELFF
15	.	TRBV28	TRBD2	TRBJ2-7	TGTGCCAGCAGTCCCCGGGGACTATTGACCTACGAGCAGTACTTC	CASSPRGLLTYEQYF
15	once	TRBV4-2	TRBD1	TRBJ2-7	TGTGCCAGCAGCCATCCGGGACAGGCGAATCTCGAGCAGTACTTC	CASSHPGQANLEQYF
14	.	TRBV5-1	TRBD1	TRBJ1-2	TGCGCCAGCAGCTCAAACAGGGGGCTAGGGGGCTACACCTTC	CASSSNRGLGGYTF
13	few	TRBV6-5	.	TRBJ1-1	TGTGCCAGCAGCTACGGAGGGAACACTGAAGCTTTCTTT	CASSYGGNTEAFF
17	.	TRBV7-3	TRBD2	TRBJ2-3	TGTGCCAGCAGCCCACAACCCCGGGTAGCGGGAACAGATACGCAGTATTTT	CASSPQPRVAGTDTQYF
16	.	TRBV19	TRBD2	TRBJ2-3	TGTGCCAGTAGTATAGGCGGGAGTATTAGTACAGATACGCAGTATTTT	CASSIGGSISTDTQYF
15	.	TRBV7-3	.	TRBJ1-1	TGTGCCAGCAGCTCCAAGGTCATGGGAGACACTGAAGCTTTCTTT	CASSSKVMGDTEAFF
14	.	TRBV6-5	.	TRBJ2-1	TGTGCCAGCAGTTACCCAGTCCAGGGATATGAGCAGTTCTTC	CASSYPVQGYEQFF
16	.	TRBV7-9	.	TRBJ2-5	TGTGCCAGCAGCTCCGGCGCTTCGGGGGGCGGGGAGACCCAGTACTTC	CASSSGASGGGETQYF
14	.	TRBV6-1	.	TRBJ2-1	TGTGCCAGCAGTGTCGAACTTCCAGGCTTCGAGCAGTTCTTC	CASSVELPGFEQFF
17	.	TRBV1	.	TRBJ2-1	TGCACCAGCAGCCAAGTCCTCCTCTCACGATACAGGGATGAGCAGTTCTTC	CTSSQVLLSRYRDEQFF
13	.	TRBV2	.	TRBJ1-1	TGTGCCAGCAGTGAAAGAAGACAGAGGAAAGCTTTCTTT	CASSERRQRKAFF
12	.	TRBV12-5	TRBD1	TRBJ2-7	TGTGCTAGTGGTTTCAACAGGGGCGAGCAGTACTTC	CASGFNRGEQYF
15	.	TRBV5-1	.	TRBJ1-4	TGCGCCAGCAGCTCAGGACAGATCACTAATGAAAAACTGTTTTTT	CASSSGQITNEKLFF
15	.	TRBV10-3	TRBD1	TRBJ2-1	TGTGCCATCAGCGAGATGGGACAGGGGACGTTAGAGCAGTTCTTC	CAISEMGQGTLEQFF
16	.	TRBV12-5	TRBD1	TRBJ2-1	TGTGCTAGTGGTTCCGAACGGGACAGGAGCTACAATGAGCAGTTCTTC	CASGSERDRSYNEQFF
16	once	TRBV5-1	.	TRBJ2-1	TGCGCCAGCAGCTTGGGGCCGCGGGACCCCACACATGAGCAGTTCTTC	CASSLGPRDPTHEQFF
15	few	TRBV5-4	TRBD1	TRBJ1-2	TGTGCCAGCAGCCGAGGAGGGGGCTCTAACTATGGCTACACCTTC	CASSRGGGSNYGYTF
14	.	TRBV2	.	TRBJ1-1	TGTGCCAGCAAGTTGGGGCCTATGAACACTGAAGCTTTCTTT	CASKLGPMNTEAFF
17	few	TRBV10-1	.	TRBJ1-1	TGCGCCAGCAGTGAGACGGTAGGGGACACAGGGAACACTGAAGCTTTCTTT	CASSETVGDTGNTEAFF
15	.	TRBV15	TRBD2	TRBJ2-1	TGTGCCACCAGAGCTAGCGGGACGAGGAACAATGAGCAGTTCTTC	CATRASGTRNNEQFF
16	.	TRBV5-1	TRBD2	TRBJ2-1	TGCGCCAGCAGCTTGGGGACGGGAGGGCCGGGTAATGAGCAGTTCTTC	CASSLGTGGPGNEQFF
15	.	TRBV10-2	TRBD2	TRBJ2-5	TGCGCCAGCAGCCGGACTAGCGGGAGTTTAGAGACCCAGTACTTC	CASSRTSGSLETQYF
14	.	TRBV1	.	TRBJ2-4	TGCACCAGCAGCCACGGACTAGCACCAAACATTCAGTACTTC	CTSSHGLAPNIQYF
15	.	TRBV9	.	TRBJ2-7	TGTGCCAGCAGCGTAGAGCCGGACGGGGTCTACGAGCAGTACTTC	CASSVEPDGVYEQYF
15	.	TRBV5-6	.	TRBJ2-7	TGTGCCAGCAGTTCGGAGGTGACGGACTTCGGCGAGCAGTACTTC	CASSSEVTDFGEQYF
16	.	TRBV4-1	TRBD1	TRBJ1-3	TGCGCCAGCAGCCATAAGGACAGGGTGAAGGGAAACACCATATATTTT	CASSHKDRVKGNTIYF
14	.	TRBV7-8	.	TRBJ1-2	TGTGCCAGCAGCTTAGTTGGCAGGGGATATGGCTACACCTTC	CASSLVGRGYGYTF
14	.	TRBV6-1	TRBD2	TRBJ2-3	TGTGCCACCCTTAGCGGGGGGCCGGGAAATACGCAGTATTTT	CATLSGGPGNTQYF
20	.	TRBV5-8	TRBD1	TRBJ1-5	TGTGCCAGCAGCTTGGGTATGACAGGGTCCCCTGGGCCGGGCAATCAGCCCCAGCATTTT	CASSLGMTGSPGPGNQPQHF
15	few	TRBV4-2	.	TRBJ1-2	TGTGCCAGCAGCCCCTCGGGGGGGTTGGGCTATGGCTACACCTTC	CASSPSGGLGYGYTF
13	.	TRBV6-5	.	TRBJ2-3	TGTGCCACTAAGACACAGGGTGGAGATACGCAGTATTTT	CATKTQGGDTQYF
13	.	TRBV7-2	.	TRBJ2-3	TGTGCCAGCAGCTTAGATGCGGCGGATACGCAGTATTTT	CASSLDAADTQYF
18	.	TRBV5-1	.	TRBJ1-1	TGCGCCAGCAGCTTGGATCGGGACTCCTTCTGGAAGAACACTGAAGCTTTCTTT	CASSLDRDSFWKNTEAFF
15	few	TRBV6-6	TRBD1	TRBJ1-4	TGTGCCAGCAGTCCTCTGGGACAGACGAATGAAAAACTGTTTTTT	CASSPLGQTNEKLFF
16	few	TRBV7-3	TRBD2	TRBJ2-2	TGTGCCAGCAGCCCCACACCACTAGCGGGAGCCGGGGAGCTGTTTTTT	CASSPTPLAGAGELFF
18	.	TRBV7-3	TRBD1	TRBJ1-5	TGTGCCAGCAGCAAAATTCTCCTTAGGGGGCTAGACAATCAGCCCCAGCATTTT	CASSKILLRGLDNQPQHF
15	.	TRBV27	.	TRBJ1-1	TGTGCCAGCAGTCCTATAAAGGGGGTCGGCACTGAAGCTTTCTTT	CASSPIKGVGTEAFF
15	.	TRBV19	.	TRBJ2-2	TGTGCCAGTAGTATAGGGATCGGAGGGGCCGGGGAGCTGTTTTTT	CASSIGIGGAGELFF
14	.	TRBV6-5	.	TRBJ1-3	TGTGCCAGCAGTCCTCGTCCAGGTTCCAACACCATATATTTT	CASSPRPGSNTIYF
13	once	TRBV2	.	TRBJ2-7	TGTGCCAGCAGAGTCGACAGGTTATACGAGCAGTACTTC	CASRVDRLYEQYF
16	.	TRBV10-2	TRBD2	TRBJ2-2	TGCGCCAGCAGAAGGACTAGCGGGAGCGGATCCGGGGAGCTGTTTTTT	CASRRTSGSGSGELFF
16	.	TRBV11-3	TRBD2	TRBJ2-1	TGTGCCAGCAGCTTCAGTCCTAGCGGGAGTTTCGATGAGCAGTTCTTC	CASSFSPSGSFDEQFF
15	.	TRBV9	TRBD1	TRBJ2-7	TGTGCCAGCAGCGCGCGGGGACAGGGAAGCTACGAGCAGTACTTC	CASSARGQGSYEQYF
16	.	TRBV12-5	TRBD1	TRBJ1-5	TGTGCTAGTGGTTTGGTACAGGGGGCGAGCAATCAGCCCCAGCATTTT	CASGLVQGASNQPQHF
15	.	TRBV2	.	TRBJ2-5	TGTGCCAGCAGTGAAGCCCAGACTATACAAGAGACCCAGTACTTC	CASSEAQTIQETQYF